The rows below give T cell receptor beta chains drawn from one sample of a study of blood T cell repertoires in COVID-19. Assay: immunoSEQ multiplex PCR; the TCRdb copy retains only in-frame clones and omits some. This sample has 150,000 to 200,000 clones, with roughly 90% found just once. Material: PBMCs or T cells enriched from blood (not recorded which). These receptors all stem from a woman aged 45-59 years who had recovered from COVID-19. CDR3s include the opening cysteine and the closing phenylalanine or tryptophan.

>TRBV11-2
CASSPRRLAGDYEQYF
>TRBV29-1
CSIPRDREAEAFF
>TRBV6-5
CASPLGRAYQETQYF
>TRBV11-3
CASSLGRSTDTQYF
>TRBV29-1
CSVEQAGQPQHF
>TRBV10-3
CAISAGFQETQYF
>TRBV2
CASIRLAGGTYNEQFF
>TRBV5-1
CASSFAGDANEKLFF
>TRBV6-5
CASSTDSNNSPLHF
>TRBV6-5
CASSSPSRGQNTEAFF
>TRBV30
CAWSSGGATQYF
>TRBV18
CASSRSRQGEAGNTIYF
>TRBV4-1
CASSLLGSEAFF
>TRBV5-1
CASSLEGLGNNEQFF
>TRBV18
CASSPRAETEAFF
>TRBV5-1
CASSLDGSNEQFF
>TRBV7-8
CASSPPVGQGLGANVLTF
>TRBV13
CASSPGETQYF
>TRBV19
CASSPGTGDGYEQYF
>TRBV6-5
CASSYGTGTEKLFF
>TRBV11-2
CASSQTSGGFNEQFF
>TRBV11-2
CASRRQTGDGQEKLFF
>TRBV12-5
CASGFSPTGLAGVPYEQYF
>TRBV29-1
CSGRGGRGNTEAFF
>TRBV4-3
CASSRDRVGELFF
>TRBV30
CAWRYPSGAARVTNYGYTF
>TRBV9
CASSVGTSGGFSPSQYF
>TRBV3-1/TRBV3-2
CASRPKGGLALVGDTQYF
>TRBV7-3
CASSWSTGYQETQYF
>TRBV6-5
CASELQGVGEAFF
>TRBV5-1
CASSLAISGANVLTF
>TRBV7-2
CASSLASSGEETQYF
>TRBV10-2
CASNDRGGNEKLFF
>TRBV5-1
CASSLSFGDTQYF
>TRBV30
CAYGGSYNEQFF
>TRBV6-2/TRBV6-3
CASSYQGWEFF
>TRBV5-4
CASSERAGSYEQYF
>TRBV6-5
CASMLGYNEQFF
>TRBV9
CASSVRDLRTTDTQYF
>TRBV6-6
CASSSPGGNTEAFF
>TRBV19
CASSIRGINQPQHF
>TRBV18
CASSPLSGQGIRKDF
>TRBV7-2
CASSFTSGTLYNEQFF
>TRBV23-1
CASSQSRGFWETQYF
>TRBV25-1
CASSESGQGYSSPLHF
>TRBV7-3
CASSSRTTGGFYGYTF
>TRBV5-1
CASSGEGQGNSPLHF
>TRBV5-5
CASRFGPNEKLFF
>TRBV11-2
CASSLLGSGLANTEAFF
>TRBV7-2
CASSTAKGLAGANEQFF
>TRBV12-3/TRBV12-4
CASTLPGYGYTF
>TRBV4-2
CASSQVPSGGAPDTQYF
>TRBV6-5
CASSSLVMNTEAFF